Detailed here is one T cell receptor beta chain. DNA loading was fixed at about 340 ng for all bulk PBMC samples. The data were produced by immunoSEQ multiplex PCR, yet TCRdb's version contains in-frame clones alone and is incomplete. The sample has approximately 25,000 clones, 70% to 90% seen once; the top ten hold about 4.6%. Germline V gene sequence: CDR1 SEHNR, CDR2 FQNEAQ (reference sequence). This CDR3 comprises 12 residues. V lost 2 bases to trimming and J lost 4 bases, with 5 bases between them. This entry belongs to a study of blood T cell dynamics during melanoma immunotherapy. Time point: pre-treatment baseline. At 12 weeks after first infusion, RECIST 1.1 defined response for most patients.

This specimen consisted of blood, obtained from a patient treated with checkpoint blockade. The receptor was derived from a human donor with melanoma. The chain has TRBV7-9 and TRBJ2-5; D gene ambiguous. CDR3 protein: CASSLISETQYF. The CDR3 nucleotides read TGTGCCAGCAGCTTAATATCAGAGACCCAGTACTTC. Using reference TRBV7-9 and TRBJ2-5 for the parts outside the CDR3, the full variable domain is DTGVSQNPRHKITKRGQNVTFRCDPISEHNRLYWYRQTLGQGPEFLTYFQNEAQLEKSRLLSDRFSAERPKGSFSTLEIQRTEQGDSAMYLCASSLISETQYFGPGTRLLVL.